Listed below are T cell receptor beta chains from one sample, sequenced in a study of blood T cells in healthy people across ages. TCRdb analysed the 5' RACE reads with MiXCR anew, one entry per CDR3 protein. Here the sample spans about 1,500,000 distinct CDR3 sequences, roughly 30% being singletons. Material for sequencing was blood. The receptors shown here come from a woman aged 25-40 years in good health. Both conserved end residues are part of each CDR3. D genes are given only for firm matches. Size values are once, few and many counts, or a class for expanded clones, and some rows have none.

J	V	D	size	DNA	CDR3
TRBJ2-7	TRBV10-3	TRBD2	many	TGTGCCATCAGTGCCCAGGGATGGGGGGGCTCCTACGAGCAGTACTTC	CAISAQGWGGSYEQYF
TRBJ2-1	TRBV9	TRBD2	.	TGTACCAGCAGCGAATATACAACTAGCGGCACATCAAAGAGCTCCTACAATGAGCAGTTCTTC	CTSSEYTTSGTSKSSYNEQFF
TRBJ2-5	TRBV20-1	.	.	TGCAGTGCTAGCCTCAAAGGACGCAACCAAGAGACCCAGTACTTC	CSASLKGRNQETQYF
TRBJ2-3	TRBV29-1	.	few	TGCAGCGTTGAGGGGAGGTTGGGCACAGATACGCAGTATTTT	CSVEGRLGTDTQYF
TRBJ1-5	TRBV7-2	.	.	TGTGCCAGCAGCCTACGCCGGGAGAGGGGTCAGCCCCAGCATTTT	CASSLRRERGQPQHF
TRBJ2-1	TRBV12-3/TRBV12-4	TRBD2	.	TGTGCCAGCAGGGGACCTAGCGGGAGGGCCCGGAATGAGCAGTTCTTC	CASRGPSGRARNEQFF
TRBJ1-1	TRBV29-1	.	.	TGCAGCGTTGAAAATCCGGGGAAGAACACTGAAGCTTTCTTT	CSVENPGKNTEAFF
TRBJ2-2	TRBV12-3/TRBV12-4	.	once	TGTGCCAGCAGTTCTATCAGGGGAACCGGGGAGCTGTTTTTT	CASSSIRGTGELFF
TRBJ2-3	TRBV25-1	.	.	TGTGCCAGCAGTGAATATCTAGTTTCGGGGTTTAGCACAGATACGCAGTATTTT	CASSEYLVSGFSTDTQYF
TRBJ2-7	TRBV5-5	TRBD1	.	TGTGCCAGCAGCTTGGCCGGGACAGGGTCCGAGCAGTACTTC	CASSLAGTGSEQYF
TRBJ2-3	TRBV6-6	.	.	TGTGTCAGCAGTTACTCGAGAAGCACAGATACGCAGTATTTT	CVSSYSRSTDTQYF
TRBJ2-3	TRBV12-5	.	.	TGTGCTAGTGGCTCGGCAGATACGCAGTATTTT	CASGSADTQYF
TRBJ1-2	TRBV20-1	.	few	TGCAGTGCTAGACCGTCCGATAGGCAGCTGCGTGGCTACACCTTC	CSARPSDRQLRGYTF
TRBJ2-7	TRBV5-1	TRBD2	many	TGCGCCAGCAGCTGGAGCGGGGGAAGTTCCTACGAGCAGTACTTC	CASSWSGGSSYEQYF
TRBJ2-7	TRBV6-2/TRBV6-3	TRBD1	few	TGTGCCAGCAGGTCAACGGGACAGGGCATGACCTCCTACGAGCAGTACTTC	CASRSTGQGMTSYEQYF
TRBJ2-1	TRBV10-3	TRBD2	few	TGTGCCGCGAGACTAGCGGGGGGGAACAATGAGCAGTTCTTC	CAARLAGGNNEQFF
TRBJ2-1	TRBV12-3/TRBV12-4	.	.	TGTGCCAGCAGTCTCTCTACTAGTTCCCATGAGCAGTTCTTC	CASSLSTSSHEQFF
TRBJ2-1	TRBV6-1	.	few	TGTGCCAGCTACGACAGCGGGTCGAGCTCCTACAATGAGCAGTTCTTC	CASYDSGSSSYNEQFF
TRBJ1-1	TRBV4-2	TRBD1	.	TGTGCCAGCAGCCAGGAACAGGGGGGCACTGAAGCTTTCTTT	CASSQEQGGTEAFF
TRBJ1-4	TRBV7-9	TRBD1	few	TGTGCCAGCAGCTTAGGGACAGGGCGTGAAAAACGGTTTTTT	CASSLGTGREKRFF
TRBJ2-5	TRBV5-6	.	few	TGTGCCAGCAGCTTGAACCCAGCGGGTCAAGAGACCCAGTACTTC	CASSLNPAGQETQYF
TRBJ2-1	TRBV2	TRBD2	few	TGTGCCAGCAATGAACTAGCGGGGGGGCTAGGGGAGCAGTTCTTC	CASNELAGGLGEQFF
TRBJ1-2	TRBV4-1	.	few	TGCGCCAGCAGCCAAGAAGGCACAGCACGGGGCTATGGCTACACCTTC	CASSQEGTARGYGYTF
TRBJ2-1	TRBV5-1	.	.	TGCGCCAGCAGCTTGGATACTAGGGACATCACGCGGGGGCATGAGCAGTTCTTC	CASSLDTRDITRGHEQFF
TRBJ1-1	TRBV3-1	.	few	TGTGCCAGCAGCCAAGGTTGGGCAGGGGAAGCTTTCTTT	CASSQGWAGEAFF
TRBJ2-4	TRBV29-1	.	.	TGCAGCGTTGAAGATTCTGGGGCCCCCAAAAACATTCAGTACTTC	CSVEDSGAPKNIQYF
TRBJ2-7	TRBV9	.	many	TGTGCCAGCAGCGCCAGACAGGATGTCTACGAGCAGTACTTC	CASSARQDVYEQYF
TRBJ2-7	TRBV7-2	.	many	TGTGCCAGCAGATTCCGGGGTGACTACGAGCAGTACTTC	CASRFRGDYEQYF